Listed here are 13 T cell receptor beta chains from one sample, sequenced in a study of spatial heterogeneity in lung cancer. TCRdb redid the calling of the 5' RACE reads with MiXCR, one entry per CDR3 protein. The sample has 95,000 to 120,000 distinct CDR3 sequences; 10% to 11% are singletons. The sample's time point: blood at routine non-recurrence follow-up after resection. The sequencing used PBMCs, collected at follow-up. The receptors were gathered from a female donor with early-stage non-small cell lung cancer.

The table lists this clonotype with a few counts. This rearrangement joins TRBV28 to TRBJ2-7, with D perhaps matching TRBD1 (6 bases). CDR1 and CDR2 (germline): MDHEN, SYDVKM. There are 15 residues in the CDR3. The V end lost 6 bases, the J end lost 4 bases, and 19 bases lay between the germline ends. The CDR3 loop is CASSSSGAGQYEQYF. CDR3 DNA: TGTGCCAGCAGCAGTTCAGGGGCCGGGCAATACGAGCAGTACTTC.

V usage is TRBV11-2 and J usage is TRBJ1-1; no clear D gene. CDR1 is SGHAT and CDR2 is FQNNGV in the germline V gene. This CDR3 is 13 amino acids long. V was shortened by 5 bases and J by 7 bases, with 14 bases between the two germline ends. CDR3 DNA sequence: TGTGCCAGCAGCCCACCCGGACCCAGTGAAGCTTTCTTT. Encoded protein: CASSPPGPSEAFF. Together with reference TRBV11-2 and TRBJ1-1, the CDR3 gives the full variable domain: EAGVAQSPRYKIIEKRQSVAFWCNPISGHATLYWYQQILGQGPKLLIQFQNNGVVDDSQLPKDRFSAERLKGVDSTLKIQPAKLEDSAVYLCASSPPGPSEAFFGQGTRLTVV.

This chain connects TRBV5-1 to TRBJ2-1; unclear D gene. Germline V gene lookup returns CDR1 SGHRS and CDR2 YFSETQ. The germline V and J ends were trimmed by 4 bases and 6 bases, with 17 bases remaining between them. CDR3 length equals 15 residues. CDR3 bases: TGCGCCAGCAGCAAGGCAATGGGATCTGTCAATGAGCAGTTCTTC. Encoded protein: CASSKAMGSVNEQFF.

The CDR3 sequence is CASSPGTGRAGELFF. As DNA, the CDR3 is TGCGCCAGCAGCCCAGGGACAGGGCGAGCCGGGGAGCTGTTTTTT. The V gene is TRBV5-1, the J gene TRBJ2-2; TRBD1 matches 9 bases. The CDR3 is 15 amino acids. The junction had 7 bases not matched to a gene; V was cut back by 4 bases and J by 6 bases. Germline lookup yields CDR1 SGHRS and CDR2 YFSETQ.

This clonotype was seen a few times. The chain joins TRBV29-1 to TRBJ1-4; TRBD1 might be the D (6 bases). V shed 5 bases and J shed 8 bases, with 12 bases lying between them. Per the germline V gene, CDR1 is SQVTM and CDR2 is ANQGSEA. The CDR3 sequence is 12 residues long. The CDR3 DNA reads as TGCAGCGTTATGCAGGGGCGGGAAAAACTGTTTTTT. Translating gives CSVMQGREKLFF.

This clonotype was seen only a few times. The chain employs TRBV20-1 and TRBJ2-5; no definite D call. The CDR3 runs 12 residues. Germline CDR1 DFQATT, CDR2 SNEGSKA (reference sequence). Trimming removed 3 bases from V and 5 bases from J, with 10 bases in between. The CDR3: CSASISMETQYF. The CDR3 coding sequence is TGCAGTGCTAGTATTAGTATGGAGACCCAGTACTTC.

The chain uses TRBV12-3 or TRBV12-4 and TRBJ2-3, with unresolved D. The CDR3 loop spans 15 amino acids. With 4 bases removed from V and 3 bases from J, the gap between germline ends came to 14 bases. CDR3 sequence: CASSSLAVQTDTQYF. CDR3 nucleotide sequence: TGTGCCAGCAGTTCCTTGGCCGTACAGACAGATACGCAGTATTTT.

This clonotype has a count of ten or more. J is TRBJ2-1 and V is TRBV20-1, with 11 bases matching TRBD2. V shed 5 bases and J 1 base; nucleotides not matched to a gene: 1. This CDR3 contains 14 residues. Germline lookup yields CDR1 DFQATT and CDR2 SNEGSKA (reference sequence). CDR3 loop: CSALAGGSYNEQFF. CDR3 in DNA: TGCAGTGCTTTAGCGGGAGGGTCCTACAATGAGCAGTTCTTC.

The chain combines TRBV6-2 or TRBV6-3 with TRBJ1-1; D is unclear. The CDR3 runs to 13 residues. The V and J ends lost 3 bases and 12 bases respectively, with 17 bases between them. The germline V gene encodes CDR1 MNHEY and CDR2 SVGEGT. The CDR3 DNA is TGTGCCAGCAGTTATGCGGGAGCCGGTTTAACTTTCTTT. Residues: CASSYAGAGLTFF.

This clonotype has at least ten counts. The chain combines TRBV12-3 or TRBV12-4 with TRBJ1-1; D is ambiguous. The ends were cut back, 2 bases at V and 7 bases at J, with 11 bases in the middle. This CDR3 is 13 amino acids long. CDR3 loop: CASSLPPADEAFF. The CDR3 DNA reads TGTGCCAGCAGTTTACCCCCGGCGGATGAAGCTTTCTTT.

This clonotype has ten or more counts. For the CDR3, the DNA is TGTGCCAGCAGCCAGCTAGCGGGAGCGCTTCAAGAGACCCAGTACTTC. This gives the protein CASSQLAGALQETQYF. The rearrangement joins TRBV3-1 to TRBJ2-5; 10 nucleotides align to TRBD2. Trimming removed 3 bases from V and 2 bases from J; junction bases left unmatched: 6. CDR3 length: 16 amino acids. The germline V gene has CDR1 LGHDT and CDR2 YNNKEL (reference sequence).

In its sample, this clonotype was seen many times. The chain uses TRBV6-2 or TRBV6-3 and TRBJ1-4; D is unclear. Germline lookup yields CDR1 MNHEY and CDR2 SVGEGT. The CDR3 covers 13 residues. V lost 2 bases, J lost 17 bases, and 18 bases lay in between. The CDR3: CASSYGDRGLTFF. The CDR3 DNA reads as TGTGCCAGCAGTTACGGCGATAGAGGTCTTACCTTTTTT.

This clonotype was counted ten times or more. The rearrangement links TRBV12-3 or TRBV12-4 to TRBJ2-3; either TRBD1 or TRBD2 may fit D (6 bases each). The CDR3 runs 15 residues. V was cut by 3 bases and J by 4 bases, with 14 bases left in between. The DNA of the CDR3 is TGTGCCAGCAGTTTTTTGGGGGGCGCGGCAGATACGCAGTATTTT. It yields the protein CASSFLGGAADTQYF.